This T cell receptor (beta chain) came from a study of OX40 agonist ivuxolimab in advanced cancers. Method: immunoSEQ multiplex PCR; TCRdb's copy keeps in-frame clones and lacks some. The table has roughly 43,000 clones, 86% seen once. This CDR3 has 15 amino acids. V dropped 5 bases and J dropped 0; count of bases not matched to a gene: 5. CDR1 is SGHVS and CDR2 is FQNEAQ in the germline V gene. The receptor was derived from an adult with an advanced solid tumor such as melanoma, head and neck, liver or kidney cancer. The chain links TRBV7-8 to TRBJ2-7, with 9 bases fitting TRBD1. Material: CD4+ or CD8+ T cells sorted from blood, obtained in a trial of the OX40 agonist ivuxolimab. CDR3 amino acids: CASSETGGSSYEQYF. DNA of the CDR3: TGTGCCAGCAGCGAGACAGGGGGAAGCTCCTACGAGCAGTACTTC.